This entry concerns a single T cell receptor beta chain. Its antigen specificity is not known. It has no much larger one-base neighbor in the sample; base qualities were not kept. The record originates from a study of OX40 agonist ivuxolimab in advanced cancers. Concerning the study at large: The costimulatory receptor OX40 (CD134) was targeted by ivuxolimab, a fully human IgG2 agonistic monoclonal antibody. The point of sequencing TCRbeta in the periphery was to test whether ivuxolimab changed TCR sequence diversity and drove clonal T-cell expansion. The monotherapy dose-escalation portion (N of about 52 patients) of the phase I ivuxolimab trial is reported in the paper. A male proportion of roughly 80% and a mean age of approximately 55 years, ranging from 23 to 79, were recorded for the dose-escalation cohort. Partial responses occurred in three dose-escalation patients, of whom one had hepatocellular carcinoma and two had cutaneous melanoma. Among the 52 dose-escalation patients, around 20 had hepatocellular carcinoma, 15 or so melanoma, 9 renal cell carcinoma and 9 head and neck cancer. Intravenous ivuxolimab was administered to patients every 2 weeks at six dose levels: 0.01, 0.1, 0.3, 1.5, 3 and 10 mg/kg. Patients were allowed to have had prior anti-PD-1, anti-PD-L1 or anti-CTLA-4 therapy, and roughly 40% of the dose-escalation patients had previously received checkpoint inhibitors.

Genomic DNA was isolated from the sorted cells so that the TCRbeta CDR3 region could be sequenced. The immunoSEQ Assay was used for sequencing of TCRbeta CDR3 regions. Not all clones reach the TCRdb copy of this immuneACCESS table, which keeps in-frame sequences only. Checked studies attribute under half of the gap to unresolved V genes and leave the rest unexplained. Recorded for this sample are tens of thousands of clones; approximately 84% of them occurred a single time. The ten largest clones add up to around 20% of the sample. Results and caveats for the whole study, not just this receptor: Low levels of normalized T-cell clonal expansion were also seen in some patients who did not respond. The antigen specificity of the clonally expanded peripheral T cells was not determined. In partial responders in the 0.1-3.0 mg/kg groups, normalized peripheral clonal expansion was found to be among the lowest, especially among CD8+ T cells. Clonal expansion of both CD4+ and CD8+ blood T cells was observed from baseline to week 6 at doses 0.1 to 3.0 mg/kg. After ivuxolimab, more expanded clones were found on average in CD8+ T cells than in CD4+ T cells.

In the germline V gene (reference sequence), CDR1 corresponds to MNHEY and CDR2 to SMNVEV. Including cysteine and phenylalanine, the CDR3 has 14 amino acids. Only the CDR3 region is kept as DNA, spanning 42 bases read in frame from base 1. V and J lose 6 bases and 7 bases, and a span of 17 bases separates them. Patients with a history of autoimmune disease or receiving systemic immunosuppression were excluded from the trial. Peripheral blood for TCR sequencing was collected from all dose cohorts at baseline, on cycle 4 day 1, and on cycle 7 day 1. The samples were drawn from a first-in-human, open-label, multicenter phase I dose-escalation trial of ivuxolimab. The trial enrolled adults with locally advanced or metastatic head and neck squamous cell, hepatocellular, melanoma or renal cell carcinoma. Before TCR sequencing, CD4+ and CD8+ T cells were separately sorted from peripheral blood.

The origin of this receptor is an adult with an advanced solid tumor such as melanoma, head and neck, liver or kidney cancer. The source material was CD4+ or CD8+ T cells sorted from blood, sampled in a trial of the OX40 agonist ivuxolimab. Recombination connected TRBV27 to TRBJ2-3, with the D gene possibly TRBD1 or TRBD2, each one fitting 5 bases. The CDR3 has the sequence CASSLFGEGHTQYF. The bases are TGTGCCAGCAGCCTTTTTGGCGAGGGACATACGCAGTATTTT.